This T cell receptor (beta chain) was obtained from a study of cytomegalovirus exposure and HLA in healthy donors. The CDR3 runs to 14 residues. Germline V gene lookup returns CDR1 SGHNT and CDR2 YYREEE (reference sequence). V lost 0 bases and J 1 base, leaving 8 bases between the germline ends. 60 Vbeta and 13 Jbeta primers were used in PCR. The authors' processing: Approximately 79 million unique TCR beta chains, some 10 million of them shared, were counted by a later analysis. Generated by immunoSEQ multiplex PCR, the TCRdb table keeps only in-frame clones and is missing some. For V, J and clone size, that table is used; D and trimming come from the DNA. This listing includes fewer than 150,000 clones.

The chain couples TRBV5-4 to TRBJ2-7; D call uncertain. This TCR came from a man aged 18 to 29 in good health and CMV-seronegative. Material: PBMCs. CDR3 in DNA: TGTGCCAGCAGCTTGGGCGGTCTGTCCTACGAGCAGTACTTC. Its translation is CASSLGGLSYEQYF.